A single sample gave rise to the 16 T cell receptor beta chains below, sequenced in a study of technical replicates of blood from a few donors. TCRdb's table, derived via immunoSEQ multiplex PCR, lists solely in-frame clones and lacks some. The sample lists nearly 70,000 clones, roughly 90% occurring once. The source material was PBMCs. All receptors derive from a human donor in good health. Some clones in this sample may be carry-over from other donors' samples.

The V call is TRBV14, the J call TRBJ2-7, with 8 nucleotides matching TRBD1. V lost 5 bases and J lost 10; bases outside the gene matches: 16. CDR3 length equals 15 residues. Germline assignment: CDR1 SGHDN and CDR2 FVKESK. CDR3 amino acids: CASSSTLKDRVGQYF. The CDR3 DNA is TGTGCCAGCAGCTCCACACTCAAGGACAGGGTGGGACAGTACTTC.

This clone was counted a single time. The V call is TRBV7-2, the J call TRBJ1-6; tentatively, D is TRBD1 (6 bases). CDR3 length: 16 residues. Trimming stripped 3 bases from V and 10 bases from J, with 19 bases between. From germline, CDR1 is SGHTA and CDR2 FQGNSA. CDR3 sequence (DNA): TGTGCCAGCAGCTTCAGGGACACAGGGCCGCGATCACCCCTCCACTTT. The encoded protein is CASSFRDTGPRSPLHF.

This chain joins TRBV5-1 and TRBJ1-1; D gene unclear. This CDR3 comprises 14 residues. V lost 5 bases to trimming and J lost 0 bases, with 11 bases between them. Germline V lookup: CDR1 SGHRS, CDR2 YFSETQ. The CDR3 here is CASRLSLLNTEAFF. CDR3 nucleotide sequence: TGCGCCAGCAGACTAAGCCTCCTGAACACTGAAGCTTTCTTT.

The chain joins TRBV4-2 to TRBJ2-1; a weak D match, TRBD2 (6 bases). CDR3 length: 16 amino acids. CDR1 and CDR2 from the germline V gene are LGHNA and YNFKEQ. V lost 8 bases and J 1 base, leaving 18 bases between the germline ends. The CDR3 DNA sequence: TGTGCCAGCGCCGGGGGTGCTAGCTTTTCCTACAATGAGCAGTTCTTC. Residues: CASAGGASFSYNEQFF.

This chain links TRBV9 with TRBJ2-5; a weak D match, TRBD1 (6 bases). Germline V CDR1 and CDR2: SGDLS, YYNGEE. V lost 1 base to trimming and J lost 1 base, with 14 bases between them. The CDR3 runs 16 residues. CDR3 bases: TGTGCCAGCAGCGTATTAGGACAGACTGGCCAAGAGACCCAGTACTTC. Residues: CASSVLGQTGQETQYF.

The chain employs TRBV2 and TRBJ2-1; D ambiguous. The CDR3 has 14 residues. The germline V and J ends were trimmed by 6 bases and 8 bases, with 17 bases remaining between them. The V gene's germline CDR1 is SNHLY and CDR2 FYNNEI. The CDR3 here is CASSPGVVDYEQFF. The CDR3 DNA sequence: TGTGCCAGCAGCCCCGGAGTAGTTGACTATGAGCAGTTCTTC.

This chain links TRBV7-2 with TRBJ2-1; 8 bases line up with TRBD2. The V gene's germline CDR1 is SGHTA and CDR2 FQGNSA. With V trimmed by 5 bases and J by 4 bases, 7 bases remained unmatched. The CDR3 totals 15 residues. Here the CDR3 DNA reads TGTGCCAGCAGCCCTACTAGCGGAGATTACAATGAGCAGTTCTTC. Translated, it gives CASSPTSGDYNEQFF.

This CDR3 is CASSKDIYEQYF. The CDR3, as DNA: TGCGCCAGCAGCAAGGACATCTACGAGCAGTACTTC. This rearrangement joins TRBV5-1 to TRBJ2-7; weak D call: TRBD1 (5 bases). The CDR3 contains 12 residues. CDR1 is SGHRS and CDR2 is YFSETQ in the germline V gene. Trimming shortened V by 4 bases and J by 3 bases, and 8 bases separated the two germline ends.

The chain carries TRBV4-1 and TRBJ1-1; D is perhaps TRBD1 (6 bases). V was shortened by 1 base and J by 6 bases, with 15 bases between the two germline ends. The CDR3 extends over 15 amino acids. Germline V lookup: CDR1 MGHRA, CDR2 YSYEKL. The CDR3 loop reads CASSQGDTGTAEAFF. The CDR3 DNA reads as TGCGCCAGCAGCCAAGGCGATACAGGGACCGCTGAAGCTTTCTTT.

V gene TRBV23-1 combines with J gene TRBJ1-1, with D perhaps matching TRBD1 (6 bases). TRBV23-1 qualifies as an ORF whose function is uncertain. V lost 7 bases and J lost 3, with 18 bases in between. This CDR3 is 15 amino acids long. This CDR3 is CASTLGGAKDTEAFF. The CDR3 nucleotides read TGCGCCAGCACACTCGGGGGGGCAAAGGACACTGAAGCTTTCTTT.

The chain is built from TRBV2 and TRBJ1-1; weak D call: TRBD1 (6 bases). This CDR3 is 13 amino acids long. Germline values: CDR1 SNHLY, CDR2 FYNNEI. The germline V and J ends were trimmed by 6 bases and 2 bases, with 10 bases remaining between them. This CDR3 reads CASRTQGNTEAFF. CDR3 nucleotide sequence: TGTGCCAGCAGAACACAGGGTAACACTGAAGCTTTCTTT.

The genes are TRBV12-5 and TRBJ2-5; D is undetermined. Germline V CDR1 and CDR2: LGHNT, FRNRAP. V lost 6 bases, J lost 1 base, and 12 bases lay in between. This CDR3 is built from 14 residues. CDR3 amino acids: CASGKYGSQETQYF. The CDR3 DNA is TGTGCTAGTGGAAAATATGGCAGCCAAGAGACCCAGTACTTC.

DNA for the CDR3: TGCGCCAGCAGCCGGGACAGGGGGCGCGATGAAAAACTGTTTTTT. Translating gives CASSRDRGRDEKLFF. The J gene is TRBJ1-4, the V gene TRBV4-3; TRBD1 matches at 12 bases. J lost 6 bases, V lost 4 bases, and 3 bases had no gene match. The CDR3 totals 15 residues. In germline, CDR1 is LGHNA, CDR2 YSLEER.

The CDR3 loop is CASSLGGYGNTIYF. CDR3 DNA: TGTGCCAGCAGCTTAGGAGGGTATGGAAACACCATATATTTT. The chain joins TRBV7-8 to TRBJ1-3; no clear D gene. Deletions cut 1 base from V and 3 bases from J, with 7 bases between. CDR1 and CDR2 from the germline V gene are SGHVS and FQNEAQ. The CDR3 consists of 14 residues.

This chain links TRBV9 with TRBJ2-1; 8 nucleotides line up with TRBD2. Germline trimming cut 4 bases from V and 9 bases from J; bases unmatched to any gene: 9. The CDR3 loop spans 14 amino acids. The V gene's germline CDR1 is SGDLS and CDR2 YYNGEE. The CDR3 DNA sequence: TGTGCCAGCAGCACCTCTGGGACTAGTACTGAGCAGTTCTTC. Amino acid sequence: CASSTSGTSTEQFF.

This sequence joins TRBV7-2 and TRBJ2-7; a possible D gene is TRBD2 (5 bases). This CDR3 spans 14 amino acids. V dropped 3 bases and J dropped 6 bases, with 15 bases sitting between them. Germline CDR1 reads SGHTA; CDR2 reads FQGNSA. CDR3 sequence reads: CASSFGQPSSEQYF. CDR3 coding DNA: TGTGCCAGCAGCTTCGGCCAGCCTAGCTCCGAGCAGTACTTC.